This entry lists 31 T cell receptor beta chains sequenced from one sample in a study of T cell repertoires in cytomegalovirus infection. Antigens for these TCRs are unknown. TCRdb reprocessed the reads via MiXCR and lists one record per CDR3 protein. Here the sample spans about 890,000 distinct CDR3 sequences, around 32% being singletons. The sequenced sample was cultured CD8+ T cells from PBMCs, obtained from culture after CMV antigen stimulation. Every receptor here comes from a human donor in good health (CMV status not recorded). Some clones in this sample may be carry-over from other donors' samples.

The table lists this clonotype with a few counts. The chain recombines TRBV7-9 with TRBJ2-3; D gene ambiguous. Per the germline V gene, CDR1 is SEHNR and CDR2 is FQNEAQ (reference sequence). Trimming stripped 0 bases from V and 0 bases from J, with 10 bases between. CDR3 length: 16 residues. CDR3 region: CASSLAEQESTDTQYF. The CDR3 bases are TGTGCCAGCAGCTTAGCGGAGCAGGAGAGCACAGATACGCAGTATTTT.

The sample holds a few counts of this clonotype. This chain uses TRBV7-9 with TRBJ2-7; 10 bases agree with TRBD1. Germline V gene data show CDR1 as SEHNR and CDR2 as FQNEAQ (reference sequence). The CDR3 has 17 residues. V was pared by 2 bases and J by 9 bases, with 16 bases of the junction left unmatched. CDR3 sequence (DNA): TGTGCCAGCAGCTTAAGTGGGACCGGGACAGGGGAGGTAGGGCAGTACTTC. Amino acids: CASSLSGTGTGEVGQYF.

This clonotype was seen more than once but under ten times. This chain connects TRBV11-2 to TRBJ2-7; 16 bases are a match to TRBD2. V lost 5 bases and J lost 5; bases outside the gene matches: 18. Looked up from germline, CDR1 is SGHAT and CDR2 is FQNNGV. The CDR3 covers 20 residues. This chain's CDR3 is CASSRTVEGLAGGLPHEQYV. The DNA of the CDR3 is TGTGCCAGCAGCCGGACAGTAGAGGGACTAGCGGGGGGGCTCCCCCACGAGCAGTACGTC.

This clonotype was observed a handful of times. This chain uses TRBV4-2 with TRBJ2-1; 7 nucleotides line up with TRBD1. CDR3 size: 17 residues. Per germline, CDR1 LGHNA and CDR2 YNFKEQ. J lost 9 bases, V lost 0 bases, and 14 bases had no gene match. Written as DNA, the CDR3 is TGTGCCAGCAGCCAAGATTCGGGGACAGAGTTTCGGGGTGAGCAGTTCTTC. Amino acid sequence: CASSQDSGTEFRGEQFF.

This chain links TRBV4-2 with TRBJ2-1, with 9 bases aligning to TRBD2. J was trimmed by 6 bases and V by 2 bases; bases with no gene match: 17. This CDR3 has 19 residues. The germline V gene encodes CDR1 LGHNA and CDR2 YNFKEQ. In DNA form, the CDR3 reads TGTGCCAGCAGCCAACCCGTTTGGGGGGGGCTAGCGGGGATCAATGAGCAGTTCTTC. Translation: CASSQPVWGGLAGINEQFF.

This clonotype appeared many times. The chain uses TRBV7-2 and TRBJ2-1, with TRBD2 matching 8 bases. Losses at the gene ends were 5 bases for V and 6 bases for J; bases not matched to a gene: 9. Germline V lookup: CDR1 SGHTA, CDR2 FQGNSA. This CDR3 has 15 residues. The CDR3 DNA sequence: TGTGCCAGCAGCCCCCGTAGCGGGGTGACCAATGAGCAGTTCTTC. Its protein product is CASSPRSGVTNEQFF.

This clonotype was recorded a few times. The chain uses TRBV6-4 and TRBJ1-1; D is unclear. V was trimmed by 5 bases and J by 1 base, leaving 8 bases between them. CDR3 length equals 13 residues. From germline, CDR1 is MRHNA and CDR2 SNTAGT. The CDR3 DNA reads TGTGCCAGCAGTAGGGTTTCGAACACTGAAGCTTTCTTT. Translated, it gives CASSRVSNTEAFF.

V and J are TRBV5-1 and TRBJ2-1; 12 bases line up with TRBD2. Trimming cost V 3 bases and J 7 bases; bases outside gene matches: 11. The CDR3 covers 17 residues. Germline-derived CDR1 and CDR2 are SGHRS and YFSETQ. CDR3 coding DNA: TGCGCCAGCAGCTCCCGATTCACTAGCGGGGGGCTTAATGAGCAGTTCTTC. Protein sequence: CASSSRFTSGGLNEQFF.

The chain has TRBV7-6 and TRBJ1-1; D remains ambiguous. The CDR3 runs to 15 residues. V was trimmed by 4 bases and J by 1 base, leaving 13 bases between them. CDR1 is SGHVS, CDR2 FNYEAQ, per germline. The chain's CDR3 is CASSSHMEWNTEAFF. The CDR3 DNA reads TGTGCCAGCAGCTCTCACATGGAGTGGAACACTGAAGCTTTCTTT.

In this sample, this clonotype turned up many times. The V and J genes are TRBV6-5 and TRBJ2-3, with D uncertain. Germline V gives CDR1 MNHEY, CDR2 SVGAGI. The V gene lost 4 bases and the J gene lost 7 bases, with 18 bases spanning the gap. This CDR3 has 15 amino acids. CDR3 protein: CASSLGSRLINTQYF. Written as DNA, the CDR3 is TGTGCCAGCAGTTTGGGTAGTAGGCTAATAAATACGCAGTATTTT.

V is TRBV7-9 and J is TRBJ2-7; 7 bases align to TRBD2. Germline CDR1 reads SEHNR; CDR2 reads FQNEAQ (reference sequence). J lost 4 bases, V lost 1 base, and 7 bases had no gene match. The length of the CDR3 is 15 residues. This CDR3 is CASSLGPGEGYEQYF. The CDR3 DNA is TGTGCCAGCAGCTTAGGACCGGGGGAGGGTTACGAGCAGTACTTC.

This clonotype appeared a few times. This sequence joins TRBV11-3 and TRBJ2-1, with 8 nucleotides matching TRBD1. Per germline, CDR1 SGHNT and CDR2 YENEEA. CDR3 length: 14 amino acids. Losses at the gene ends were 4 bases for V and 9 bases for J; bases not matched to a gene: 8. The CDR3 loop is CASSSDPRGLEQFF. The DNA for the CDR3 is TGTGCCAGCAGCTCAGATCCCAGGGGGCTTGAGCAGTTCTTC.

The rearrangement links TRBV10-3 to TRBJ1-5, with D perhaps TRBD1 (5 bases). The CDR3 totals 14 residues. V was cut by 5 bases and J by 0 bases, with 8 bases left in between. CDR1 is ENHRY, CDR2 SYGVKD, per germline. The CDR3 spells CAISQDISNQPQHF. The DNA of the CDR3 is TGTGCCATCAGTCAGGACATTAGCAATCAGCCCCAGCATTTT.

This clonotype has just a few counts. Compared with germline, one end of the junction differs, possibly owing to a read error. The chain is built from TRBV6-8 and TRBJ2-1; no reliable D call. Germline V CDR1 and CDR2: MNHGY, SAAAGT. This CDR3 is 13 amino acids long. Here the CDR3 reads CASSYPPNNEQFF. Here the CDR3 DNA reads TGTGCCAGTAGTTACCCCCCGAACAATGAGCAGTTCTTC.

As for this clonotype: One end of the junction does not line up with germline, which may come from a read error. The V call is TRBV4-1, the J call TRBJ1-4; weak D call: TRBD1 (5 bases). The length of the CDR3 is 16 residues. Germline CDR1 is MGHRA and CDR2 is YSYEKL. In DNA form, the CDR3 reads TGTGCCAGCAGCCAAGATTGGCAGGGCTCTTATGAAAAACTGTTTTTT. Amino acid sequence: CASSQDWQGSYEKLFF.

This clonotype has a handful of counts. Here the CDR3 reads CAIRGNATEAFF. Here the CDR3 DNA reads TGTGCCATCCGGGGGAATGCCACTGAAGCTTTCTTT. The V and J genes are TRBV10-3 and TRBJ1-1; D possibly corresponds to TRBD1 (5 bases). The CDR3 extends over 12 amino acids. Trimming left V 8 bases short and J 4 bases short, with 11 bases between. Germline V CDR1 and CDR2: ENHRY, SYGVKD.

Only a few counts were recorded for this clonotype. The gene calls are TRBV10-3 and TRBJ1-4; unclear D gene. This CDR3 has 14 amino acids. The ends were cut back, 3 bases at V and 5 bases at J, with 10 bases in the middle. The germline V gene encodes CDR1 ENHRY and CDR2 SYGVKD. The CDR3 bases are TGTGCCATCAGTGATGTCGACGGGAATGAAAAACTGTTTTTT. Residues: CAISDVDGNEKLFF.

This clonotype was seen at least ten times. The CDR3 DNA sequence: TGCAGTGCTGACCGGGACAGGGGCAATCAGCCCCAGCATTTT. Translation: CSADRDRGNQPQHF. This chain joins TRBV20-1 and TRBJ1-5, with 9 bases aligning to TRBD1. Unmatched junction bases numbered 4, after V lost 5 bases and J lost 2 bases. This CDR3 comprises 14 residues. Germline CDR1 reads DFQATT; CDR2 reads SNEGSKA (reference sequence).

V and J are TRBV27 and TRBJ2-1; TRBD2 aligns across 13 bases. This CDR3 contains 16 residues. Germline lookup yields CDR1 MNHEY and CDR2 SMNVEV (reference sequence). With V trimmed by 4 bases and J by 4 bases, 4 bases remained unmatched. CDR3 DNA sequence: TGTGCCAGCAGTTCGCCGGGACTAGCGGGGTACAATGAGCAGTTCTTC. Translated: CASSSPGLAGYNEQFF.

The V and J genes are TRBV4-1 and TRBJ2-7, with a possible D match to TRBD1 (6 bases). Looked up from germline, CDR1 is MGHRA and CDR2 is YSYEKL. CDR3 size: 15 residues. V was clipped by 0 bases and J by 4 bases, with 13 bases between them. CDR3 nucleotide sequence: TGCGCCAGCAGCCAAGACCGGACAGCATATTACGAGCAGTACTTC. Translation gives CASSQDRTAYYEQYF.

V is TRBV11-1 and J is TRBJ2-1; 7 bases are a match to TRBD2. The germline gives CDR1 SGHAT, CDR2 FQDESV (reference sequence). V gave up 1 base and J gave up 6 bases; unmatched junction bases: 3. The CDR3 is made up of 14 amino acids. This CDR3 reads CASSLVASGNEQFF. The CDR3 DNA is TGTGCCAGCAGCTTAGTGGCTAGCGGCAATGAGCAGTTCTTC. The variable domain in full, with the rest retrieved from reference TRBV11-1 and TRBJ2-1, is EAEVAQSPRYKITEKSQAVAFWCDPISGHATLYWYRQILGQGPELLVQFQDESVVDDSQLPKDRFSAERLKGVDSTLKIQPAELGDSAMYLCASSLVASGNEQFFGPGTRLTVL.

The CDR3 coding sequence is TGTGCCAGCAGTTACCCGCGACAGGCGGGGAACACTGAAGCTTTCTTT. Its protein product is CASSYPRQAGNTEAFF. The chain recombines TRBV6-2 or TRBV6-3 with TRBJ1-1, with a weak D call TRBD1 (6 bases). The CDR3 runs to 16 residues. Trimming left V 2 bases short and J 1 base short, with 14 bases between. CDR1 MNHEY and CDR2 SVGEGT come from the germline V gene.

This clonotype was seen a few times. With a much larger clone just one base away, this may be a read error. J is TRBJ2-1 and V is TRBV7-8, with D unclear. CDR3 size: 13 residues. Germline values: CDR1 SGHVS, CDR2 FQNEAQ. Trimming stripped 10 bases from V and 4 bases from J, with 14 bases between. CDR3 nucleotides: TGTGCCAACAGTCCCGCAGGTTACAATGAGCAGTTCTTC. The encoded protein is CANSPAGYNEQFF.

A remark on this clonotype: The germline gene is not matched at one end of the junction; a read error may be the cause. The rearrangement uses TRBV6-1 and TRBJ1-5; no clear D gene. Per the germline V gene, CDR1 is MNHNS and CDR2 is SASEGT. CDR3 length: 14 residues. The CDR3: CASSSSDDFQLQHF. CDR3 in DNA: TGTGCCAGCAGTTCGTCGGACGATTTTCAGCTCCAGCATTTT.

A few counts support this clonotype. V gene TRBV7-4 combines with J gene TRBJ1-2; 8 bases align to TRBD1. The junction had 9 bases not matched to a gene; V was cut back by 3 bases and J by 0 bases. This CDR3 region has 17 residues. Germline assignment: CDR1 SGHVT and CDR2 SQSDAQ. The CDR3 here is CASSLSPGQEANYGYTF. In nucleotides, the CDR3 is TGTGCCAGCAGCTTGAGTCCGGGACAGGAAGCTAACTATGGCTACACCTTC.

This chain connects TRBV7-2 to TRBJ1-1; unclear D gene. In germline, CDR1 is SGHTA, CDR2 FQGNSA. There are 16 residues in the CDR3. V shed 1 base and J shed 1 base, with 13 bases lying between them. The CDR3 DNA is TGTGCCAGCAGCTTAGTATCTAGGACGGAGAACACTGAAGCTTTCTTT. Translated, it gives CASSLVSRTENTEAFF.

At least ten counts were recorded for this clonotype. This chain connects TRBV7-2 to TRBJ1-2; D is ambiguous. Germline-derived CDR1 and CDR2 are SGHTA and FQGNSA. Trimming stripped 5 bases from V and 0 bases from J, with 7 bases between. This CDR3 spans 13 amino acids. The CDR3 DNA follows: TGTGCCAGCAGCCCATTGGCTAACTATGGCTACACCTTC. Translated: CASSPLANYGYTF.

The sample holds a few counts of this clonotype. The chain combines TRBV6-2 or TRBV6-3 with TRBJ1-1, with D perhaps TRBD1 (6 bases). V was trimmed by 5 bases and J by 7 bases, leaving 23 bases between them. The CDR3 runs to 16 residues. The germline gives CDR1 MNHEY, CDR2 SVGEGT. CDR3 sequence (DNA): TGTGCCAGCAGTCCACCTCCGGGACAAGCAAAATATGAAGCTTTCTTT. The encoded protein is CASSPPPGQAKYEAFF.

The chain uses TRBV5-4 and TRBJ2-1; 11 positions match TRBD2. Germline CDR1 reads SGHNT; CDR2 reads YYREEE (reference sequence). Trimming took 2 bases from V and 3 from J; bases not matched to a gene: 4. The CDR3 spans 16 residues. CDR3 sequence reads: CASSFVLAGVYNEQFF. The CDR3 DNA sequence: TGTGCCAGCAGCTTCGTACTAGCGGGGGTCTACAATGAGCAGTTCTTC.

The V and J genes are TRBV7-9 and TRBJ1-1, with 7 bases matching TRBD1. Germline lookup yields CDR1 SEHNR and CDR2 FQNEAQ (reference sequence). The CDR3 contains 16 residues. The junction had 11 bases not matched to a gene; V was cut back by 5 bases and J by 2 bases. CDR3 amino acids: CASSKSGRGLNTEAFF. In DNA form, the CDR3 reads TGTGCCAGCAGCAAAAGTGGTAGGGGGCTAAACACTGAAGCTTTCTTT.

This clonotype appeared a few times. V usage is TRBV7-6 and J usage is TRBJ2-1; D may correspond to TRBD1 or TRBD2 (5 bases each). This CDR3 region has 13 residues. The V and J ends lost 4 bases and 10 bases respectively, with 14 bases between them. Germline V gene sequence: CDR1 SGHVS, CDR2 FNYEAQ. The CDR3 bases are TGTGCCAGCAGCTGGGGACCCGGGGACGAGCAGTTCTTC. It translates to CASSWGPGDEQFF.